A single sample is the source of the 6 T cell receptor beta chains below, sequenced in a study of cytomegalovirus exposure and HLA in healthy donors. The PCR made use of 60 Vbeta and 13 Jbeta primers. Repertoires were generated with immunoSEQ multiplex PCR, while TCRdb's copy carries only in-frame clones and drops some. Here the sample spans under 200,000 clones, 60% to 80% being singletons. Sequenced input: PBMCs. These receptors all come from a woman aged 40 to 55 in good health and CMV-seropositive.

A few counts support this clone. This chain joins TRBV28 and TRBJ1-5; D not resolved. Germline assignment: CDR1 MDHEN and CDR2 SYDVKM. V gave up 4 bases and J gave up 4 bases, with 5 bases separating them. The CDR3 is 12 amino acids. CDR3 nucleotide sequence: TGTGCCAGCAGTTCGGGGAATCAGCCCCAGCATTTT. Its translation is CASSSGNQPQHF.

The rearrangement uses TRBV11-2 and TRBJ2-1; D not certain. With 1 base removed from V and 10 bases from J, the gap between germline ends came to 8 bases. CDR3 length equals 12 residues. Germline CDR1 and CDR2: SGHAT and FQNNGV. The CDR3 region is CASSLALVEQFF. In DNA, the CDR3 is TGTGCCAGCAGCTTAGCCCTAGTGGAGCAGTTCTTC.

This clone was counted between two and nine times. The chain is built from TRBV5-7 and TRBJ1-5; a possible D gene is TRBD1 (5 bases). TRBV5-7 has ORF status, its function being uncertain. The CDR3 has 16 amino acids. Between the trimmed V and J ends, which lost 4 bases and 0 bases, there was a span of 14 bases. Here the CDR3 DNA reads TGTGCCAGCAGCCCGACGCAGGGATATAGCAATCAGCCCCAGCATTTT. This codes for CASSPTQGYSNQPQHF.

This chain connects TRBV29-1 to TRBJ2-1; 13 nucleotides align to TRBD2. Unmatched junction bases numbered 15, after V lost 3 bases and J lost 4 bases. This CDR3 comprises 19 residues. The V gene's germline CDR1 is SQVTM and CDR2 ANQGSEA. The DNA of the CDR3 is TGCAGCGTTGAGTTAGGCAGCTGGACTAGCGGGAGACATTACAATGAGCAGTTCTTC. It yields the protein CSVELGSWTSGRHYNEQFF.

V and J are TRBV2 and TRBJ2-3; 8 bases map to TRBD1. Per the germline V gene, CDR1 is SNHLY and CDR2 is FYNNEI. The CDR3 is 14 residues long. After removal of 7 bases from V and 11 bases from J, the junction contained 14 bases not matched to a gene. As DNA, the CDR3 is TGTGCCAGCATGACCGGACAGGGACTTCGAGGGCAGTATTTT. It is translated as CASMTGQGLRGQYF.

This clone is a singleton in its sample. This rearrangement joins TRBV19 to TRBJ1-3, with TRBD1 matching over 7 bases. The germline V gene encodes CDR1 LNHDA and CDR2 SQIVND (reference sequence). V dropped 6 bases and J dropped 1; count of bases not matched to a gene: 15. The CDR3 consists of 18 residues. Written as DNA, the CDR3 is TGTGCCAGTAGAGACCGGGACAGTATGGGACCTTCTGGAAACACCATATATTTT. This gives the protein CASRDRDSMGPSGNTIYF.